A single sample is the source of the 10 T cell receptor beta chains below, sequenced in a study of T cells after yellow fever vaccination. TCRdb re-analysed the 5' RACE reads in MiXCR, keeping a single row per CDR3 protein. The top ten clones hold more than 2% of a sample with about 69,000 distinct CDR3 sequences, 4.5% to 7.5% of them seen once. Sequenced here: CD4+ T cells sorted from PBMCs, sampled about 2 weeks after the first yellow fever vaccination. All receptors come from a man aged 18 to 30 who received the YFV17D yellow fever vaccine.

The table lists this clonotype with many counts. Written as DNA, the CDR3 is TGTGCCAGCAGCACCGGGACTTTCACAGATACGCAGTATTTT. The encoded protein is CASSTGTFTDTQYF. The J gene is TRBJ2-3, the V gene TRBV5-8; possibly TRBD2 for D (6 bases). Germline assignment: CDR1 SGHTS and CDR2 YDEGEE. This CDR3 is built from 14 residues. With 4 bases removed from V and 2 bases from J, the gap between germline ends came to 11 bases.

There are many counts of this clonotype. The chain combines TRBV9 with TRBJ2-1; 10 positions agree with TRBD2. This CDR3 has 18 residues. Germline CDR1 reads SGDLS; CDR2 reads YYNGEE. V lost 4 bases and J lost 7; bases outside the gene matches: 17. The CDR3 DNA sequence: TGTGCCAGCAGCCCCCCCGAGTCAATAGCGGGGGGCCGGAATGAGCAGTTCTTC. Its translation is CASSPPESIAGGRNEQFF.

This clonotype showed up just a few times. The genes are TRBV19 and TRBJ1-5; a weak D match, TRBD1 (5 bases). There are 13 residues in the CDR3. Germline CDR1 LNHDA, CDR2 SQIVND (reference sequence). Trimming removed 3 bases at V and 7 bases at J, with 10 bases between. CDR3 sequence (DNA): TGTGCCAGTAGTATCGGCAGGGTCCAGCCCCAGCATTTT. This gives the protein CASSIGRVQPQHF.

This clonotype was recorded many times. V is TRBV6-5 and J is TRBJ2-3; D call uncertain. V gave up 2 bases and J gave up 1 base, with 13 bases separating them. This CDR3 spans 16 amino acids. CDR1 is MNHEY and CDR2 is SVGAGI in the germline V gene. The CDR3 sequence is CASSYGGVAGTDTQYF. In DNA, the CDR3 is TGTGCCAGCAGTTACGGTGGTGTGGCGGGCACAGATACGCAGTATTTT.

This clonotype showed up many times. This rearrangement joins TRBV7-2 to TRBJ2-5; 11 bases fit TRBD2. V shed 6 bases, J shed 4 bases, and the junction held 7 bases outside the gene matches. This CDR3 region has 15 residues. In germline, CDR1 is SGHTA, CDR2 FQGNSA. This CDR3 reads CASSSVGTSGETQYF. The CDR3 region has the DNA TGTGCCAGCAGTTCTGTTGGGACTAGCGGAGAGACCCAGTACTTC.

This clonotype showed up many times. This chain connects TRBV27 to TRBJ2-3; 12 bases match TRBD2. V shed 5 bases, J shed 1 base, and the junction held 4 bases outside the gene matches. The germline V gene has CDR1 MNHEY and CDR2 SMNVEV (reference sequence). The CDR3 spans 16 residues. The CDR3 DNA reads TGTGCCAGCAGTGGGAGGACTAGCGGGGGCACAGATACGCAGTATTTT. Its translation is CASSGRTSGGTDTQYF.

This clonotype was recorded many times. The V gene is TRBV6-5, the J gene TRBJ1-5, with D unresolved. CDR1 and CDR2 (germline): MNHEY, SVGAGI. Trimming pared 3 bases from V and 3 bases from J, leaving 6 bases between. The CDR3 runs to 13 residues. CDR3 in amino acids: CASSYQINQPQHF. The CDR3 bases are TGTGCCAGCAGTTATCAGATCAATCAGCCCCAGCATTTT.

This clonotype was detected ten times or more. The rearrangement joins TRBV27 to TRBJ1-3; no firm D call. With 5 bases removed from V and 3 bases from J, the gap between germline ends came to 8 bases. This CDR3 has 13 amino acids. Germline CDR1 is MNHEY and CDR2 is SMNVEV (reference sequence). CDR3 DNA sequence: TGTGCCAGCAGTCCCCCCGTTGGAAACACCATATATTTT. Translating it yields CASSPPVGNTIYF.

There are many counts of this clonotype. V gene TRBV11-2 combines with J gene TRBJ2-1; no definite D call. The CDR3 extends over 12 amino acids. Per germline, CDR1 SGHAT and CDR2 FQNNGV. The V and J ends lost 1 base and 5 bases respectively, with 3 bases between them. DNA for the CDR3: TGTGCCAGCAGCTTAGGGGACAATGAGCAGTTCTTC. This encodes CASSLGDNEQFF.

This clonotype came up many times. This chain links TRBV6-5 with TRBJ1-2; D remains unclear. The germline V gene encodes CDR1 MNHEY and CDR2 SVGAGI. Trimming pared 6 bases from V and 7 bases from J, leaving 9 bases between. This CDR3 is built from 11 residues. The CDR3 loop is CASRATSGYTF. The DNA of the CDR3 is TGTGCCAGCAGGGCGACAAGTGGCTACACCTTC.